These 19 T cell receptor beta chains were all obtained from the same sample, sequenced in a study of molecular identifiers for immune sequencing clone quantification. Each CDR3 protein is one row after TCRdb ran MiXCR on the PCR reads. This sample has about 640,000 distinct CDR3 sequences, with just under 20% found just once. The sample comprised naive CD8+ T cells from blood, with Jurkat cell RNA spiked in. Stated subset: FACS-sorted CD8+CD4-CCR7+CD45RA+ naive T cells. These receptors came from a human donor in good health. Some libraries in this study had Jurkat cell RNA spiked in.

This clonotype was found many times. The CDR3 coding sequence is TGTGCCAGCAGCGTACTTTTGAACACTGAAGCTTTCTTT. Its protein product is CASSVLLNTEAFF. This chain links TRBV9 with TRBJ1-1; D is undetermined. The V and J ends lost 1 base and 0 bases respectively, with 4 bases between them. CDR3 length: 13 residues. Germline values: CDR1 SGDLS, CDR2 YYNGEE.

The chain combines TRBV9 with TRBJ2-5, with no clear D. The V end was cut by 3 bases, the J end by 5 bases, with 11 bases between. The V gene's germline CDR1 is SGDLS and CDR2 YYNGEE. The CDR3 spans 13 residues. The CDR3 loop reads CASSAPLGETQYF. The CDR3 DNA follows: TGTGCCAGCAGCGCCCCGCTCGGTGAGACCCAGTACTTC.

This chain connects TRBV27 to TRBJ1-1, with D unresolved. The CDR3 is 13 amino acids. Germline CDR1 and CDR2: MNHEY and SMNVEV (reference sequence). V lost 6 bases, J lost 3 bases, and 11 bases lay in between. The CDR3 loop reads CASSLRMDTEAFF. The CDR3 bases are TGTGCCAGCAGCCTCCGAATGGACACTGAAGCTTTCTTT.

V and J are TRBV19 and TRBJ2-7; unclear D gene. V was pared by 3 bases and J by 3 bases, with 6 bases between. Per germline, CDR1 LNHDA and CDR2 SQIVND (reference sequence). The CDR3 consists of 12 residues. DNA of the CDR3: TGTGCCAGTAGTATTGGGAACTACGAGCAGTACTTC. As protein: CASSIGNYEQYF.

For this clonotype: With a much larger clone just one base away, this may be a read error. DNA of the CDR3: TGTGCCAGCAGTGACGGCCTGAGGGGGTTCTGTGGCTACACCTTC. As protein: CASSDGLRGFCGYTF. This sequence joins TRBV25-1 and TRBJ1-2, with a possible D match to TRBD1 (6 bases). The CDR3 runs to 15 residues. Germline-derived CDR1 and CDR2 are MGHDK and SYGVNS. V was pared by 3 bases and J by 7 bases, with 18 bases between.

This clonotype was picked up many times. The chain joins TRBV27 to TRBJ2-7; no firm D call. The germline V gene has CDR1 MNHEY and CDR2 SMNVEV (reference sequence). Trimming pared 2 bases from V and 5 bases from J, leaving 16 bases between. The CDR3 is 15 amino acids. CDR3 DNA sequence: TGTGCCAGCAGTTTAAGCTCCGGAGTAGAGAACGAGCAGTACTTC. It yields the protein CASSLSSGVENEQYF.

CDR3 DNA sequence: TGTGCCAGCAGCTTAGATCCGGGGTACGCTAATGAAAAACTGTTTTTT. Translating gives CASSLDPGYANEKLFF. The gene calls are TRBV11-2 and TRBJ1-4; D gene unclear. Germline V gene data show CDR1 as SGHAT and CDR2 as FQNNGV. This CDR3 region has 16 residues. V shed 0 bases and J shed 3 bases, with 11 bases lying between them.

This clonotype was detected ten times or more. The chain employs TRBV12-3 or TRBV12-4 and TRBJ1-5, with D possibly matching TRBD1 (6 bases). The length of the CDR3 is 15 residues. The V gene lost 1 base and the J gene lost 2 bases, with 9 bases spanning the gap. The DNA for the CDR3 is TGTGCCAGCAGTTTAGAGGGGGGTGGCAATCAGCCCCAGCATTTT. It translates to CASSLEGGGNQPQHF.

This clonotype was seen repeatedly, ten times or more. The rearrangement joins TRBV7-9 to TRBJ2-1; D gene uncertain. Germline-derived CDR1 and CDR2 are SEHNR and FQNEAQ (reference sequence). The CDR3 is 13 amino acids. The V end lost 1 base, the J end lost 5 bases, and 6 bases lay between the germline ends. The CDR3 spells CASSLVPDNEQFF. Here the CDR3 DNA reads TGTGCCAGCAGCTTAGTCCCGGACAATGAGCAGTTCTTC.

This clonotype was observed a few times. The rearrangement uses TRBV9 and TRBJ2-7; 10 nucleotides agree with TRBD1. With V trimmed by 3 bases and J by 5 bases, 8 bases remained unmatched. Germline CDR1 reads SGDLS; CDR2 reads YYNGEE. The CDR3 contains 15 residues. The CDR3 here is CASSGRQGALDEQYF. As DNA, the CDR3 is TGTGCCAGCAGCGGAAGACAGGGGGCTCTCGACGAGCAGTACTTC.

V is TRBV27 and J is TRBJ1-1; D possibly corresponds to TRBD1 (5 bases). The V and J ends lost 5 bases and 0 bases respectively, with 13 bases between them. Germline values: CDR1 MNHEY, CDR2 SMNVEV (reference sequence). The CDR3 has 15 residues. CDR3 residues: CASSGTSLMNTEAFF. In DNA form, the CDR3 reads TGTGCCAGCAGTGGGACCTCCCTCATGAACACTGAAGCTTTCTTT.

This clonotype was counted between two and nine times. The V gene is TRBV4-1, the J gene TRBJ2-7; D perhaps matches TRBD2 (5 bases). The CDR3 consists of 13 residues. CDR1 is MGHRA and CDR2 is YSYEKL in the germline V gene. The V end lost 3 bases, the J end lost 4 bases, and 10 bases lay between the germline ends. DNA for the CDR3: TGCGCCAGCAGCCACACACTAGGATACGAGCAGTACTTC. Protein: CASSHTLGYEQYF.

This clonotype has a count of ten or more. This chain connects TRBV4-1 to TRBJ2-7; D perhaps matches TRBD1 (6 bases). The germline CDR1 and CDR2 sequences are MGHRA and YSYEKL. This CDR3 spans 15 amino acids. Trimming left V 1 base short and J 2 bases short, with 12 bases between. For the CDR3, the DNA is TGCGCCAGCAGCCAAGGCTTCGGGGACACCTACGAGCAGTACTTC. Its protein product is CASSQGFGDTYEQYF.

This clonotype has ten or more counts. The chain carries TRBV28 and TRBJ2-7, with TRBD1 as a possible D gene (5 bases). The CDR3 is 11 residues long. The V end was cut by 8 bases, the J end by 3 bases, with 8 bases between. Looked up from germline, CDR1 is MDHEN and CDR2 is SYDVKM. The CDR3 spells CASGQGYEQYF. CDR3 DNA: TGTGCCAGCGGGCAGGGCTACGAGCAGTACTTC.

At least ten counts were recorded for this clonotype. This chain uses TRBV12-3 or TRBV12-4 with TRBJ2-6; TRBD1 is a possible D gene (6 bases). CDR3 length equals 19 residues. Between the trimmed V and J ends, which lost 6 bases and 0 bases, there was a span of 21 bases. The CDR3 coding sequence is TGTGCCAGCAGCCTATCACCGGGACAAACAATCTCTGGGGCCAACGTCCTGACTTTC. Its protein is CASSLSPGQTISGANVLTF.

This clonotype was picked up a small number of times. The V gene is TRBV12-3 or TRBV12-4, the J gene TRBJ1-2; D is ambiguous. The V gene lost 3 bases and the J gene lost 6 bases, with 11 bases spanning the gap. This CDR3 has 13 residues. The CDR3 nucleotides are TGTGCCAGCAGTTTTGCCGTGAGAGATGGCTACACCTTC. This codes for CASSFAVRDGYTF.

The table lists this clonotype with a few counts. This may arise from a read error, as a much more abundant clone is one base away. The chain couples TRBV12-3 or TRBV12-4 to TRBJ2-5; D is possibly TRBD2 (5 bases). V gave up 5 bases and J gave up 1 base, with 14 bases separating them. The CDR3 is made up of 15 amino acids. In DNA form, the CDR3 reads TGTGCCAGCAGTCCCTCCAGCGGCTTCCAAGAGACCCAGTACTTC. Its protein is CASSPSSGFQETQYF.

This clonotype showed up many times. The chain combines TRBV19 with TRBJ1-2; D not resolved. The germline V gene encodes CDR1 LNHDA and CDR2 SQIVND (reference sequence). Trimming removed 5 bases from V and 0 bases from J, with 10 bases in between. CDR3 size: 14 residues. The CDR3 nucleotides are TGTGCCAGTAGTCTCGACGGAGCTAACTATGGCTACACCTTC. As protein: CASSLDGANYGYTF.

This clonotype was detected a few times. A much larger clone lies a single base off, so this may be a read error. This chain links TRBV7-9 with TRBJ2-3; D might be TRBD1 or TRBD2, each matching 5 bases. Looked up from germline, CDR1 is SEHNR and CDR2 is FQNEAQ (reference sequence). The V end was cut by 4 bases, the J end by 1 base, with 9 bases between. CDR3 length: 14 residues. CDR3: CASSSMGGTDTQYF. For the CDR3, the DNA is TGTGCCAGCAGCTCGATGGGGGGCACAGATACGCAGTATTTT.